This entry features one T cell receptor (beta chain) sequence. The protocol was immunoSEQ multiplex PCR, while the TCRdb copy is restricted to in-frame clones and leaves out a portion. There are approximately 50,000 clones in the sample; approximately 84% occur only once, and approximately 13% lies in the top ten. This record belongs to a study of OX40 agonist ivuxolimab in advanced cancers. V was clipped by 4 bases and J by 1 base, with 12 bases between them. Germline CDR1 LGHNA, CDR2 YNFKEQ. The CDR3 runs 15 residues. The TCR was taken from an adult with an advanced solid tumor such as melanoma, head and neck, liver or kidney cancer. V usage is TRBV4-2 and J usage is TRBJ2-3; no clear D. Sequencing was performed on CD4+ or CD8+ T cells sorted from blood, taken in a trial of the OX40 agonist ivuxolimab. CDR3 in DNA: TGTGCCAGCAGCCCACCTCTTTGGGGCACAGATACGCAGTATTTT. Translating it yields CASSPPLWGTDTQYF.